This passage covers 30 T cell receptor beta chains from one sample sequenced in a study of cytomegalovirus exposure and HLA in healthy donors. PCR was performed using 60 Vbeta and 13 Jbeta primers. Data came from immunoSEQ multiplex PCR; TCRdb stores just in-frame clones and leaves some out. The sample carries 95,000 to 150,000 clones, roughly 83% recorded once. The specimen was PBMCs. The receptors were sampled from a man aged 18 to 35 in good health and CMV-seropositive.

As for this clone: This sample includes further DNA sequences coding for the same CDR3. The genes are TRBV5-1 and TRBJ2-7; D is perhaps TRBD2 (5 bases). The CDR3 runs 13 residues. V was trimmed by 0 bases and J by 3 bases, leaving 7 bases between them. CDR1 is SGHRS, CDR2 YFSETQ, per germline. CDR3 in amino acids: CASSLEGSYEQYF. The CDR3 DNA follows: TGCGCCAGCAGCTTGGAAGGGAGCTACGAGCAGTACTTC.

Here the CDR3 DNA reads TGTGCCAGTAAAGGGGAATCGGGCAATCAGCCCCAGCATTTT. Its protein is CASKGESGNQPQHF. The chain couples TRBV19 to TRBJ1-5; D possibly corresponds to TRBD1 (5 bases). The germline V gene encodes CDR1 LNHDA and CDR2 SQIVND (reference sequence). V was shortened by 7 bases and J by 2 bases, with 12 bases between the two germline ends. This CDR3 contains 14 residues.

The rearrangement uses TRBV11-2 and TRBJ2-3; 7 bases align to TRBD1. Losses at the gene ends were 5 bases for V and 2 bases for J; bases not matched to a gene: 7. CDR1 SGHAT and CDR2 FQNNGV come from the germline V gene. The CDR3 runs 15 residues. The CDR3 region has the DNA TGTGCCAGCAGCGTACGGGACAGCTACACAGATACGCAGTATTTT. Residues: CASSVRDSYTDTQYF.

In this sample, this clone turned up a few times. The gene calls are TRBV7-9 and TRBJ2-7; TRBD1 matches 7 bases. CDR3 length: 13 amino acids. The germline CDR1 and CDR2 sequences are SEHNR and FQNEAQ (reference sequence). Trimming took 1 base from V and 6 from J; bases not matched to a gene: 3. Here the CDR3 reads CASSLGGQVEQYF. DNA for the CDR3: TGTGCCAGCAGCTTAGGCGGACAGGTCGAGCAGTACTTC.

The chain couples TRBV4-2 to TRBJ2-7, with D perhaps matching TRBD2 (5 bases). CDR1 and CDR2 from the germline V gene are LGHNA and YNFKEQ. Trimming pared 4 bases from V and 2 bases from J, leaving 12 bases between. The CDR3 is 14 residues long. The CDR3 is CASSPMRETYEQYF. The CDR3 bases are TGTGCCAGCAGCCCCATGAGGGAAACCTACGAGCAGTACTTC.

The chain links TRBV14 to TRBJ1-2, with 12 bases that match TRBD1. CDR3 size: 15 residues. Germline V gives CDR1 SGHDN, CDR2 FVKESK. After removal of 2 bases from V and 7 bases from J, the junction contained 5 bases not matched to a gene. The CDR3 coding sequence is TGTGCCAGCAGCCAAACGGGGGGACAGGGGGCTGGCTACACCTTC. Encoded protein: CASSQTGGQGAGYTF.

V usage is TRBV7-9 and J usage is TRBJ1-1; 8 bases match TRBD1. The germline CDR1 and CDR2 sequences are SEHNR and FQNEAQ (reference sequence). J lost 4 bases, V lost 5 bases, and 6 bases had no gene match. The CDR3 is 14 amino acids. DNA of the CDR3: TGTGCCAGCAGCCTAGGACAGGGAGCCACTGAAGCTTTCTTT. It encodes CASSLGQGATEAFF.

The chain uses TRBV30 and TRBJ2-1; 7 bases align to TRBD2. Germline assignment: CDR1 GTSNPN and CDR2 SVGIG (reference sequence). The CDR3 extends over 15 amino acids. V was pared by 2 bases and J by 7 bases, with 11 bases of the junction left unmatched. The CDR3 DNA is TGTGCCTGGAGTCCGGGGGAGGGAGGACAAAATGAGCAGTTCTTC. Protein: CAWSPGEGGQNEQFF.

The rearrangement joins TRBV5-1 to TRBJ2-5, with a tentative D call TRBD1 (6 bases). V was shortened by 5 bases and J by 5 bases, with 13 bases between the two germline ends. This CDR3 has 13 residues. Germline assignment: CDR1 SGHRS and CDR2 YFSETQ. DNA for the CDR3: TGCGCCAGCAGTGAGGGGGTTGTGGAGACCCAGTACTTC. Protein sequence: CASSEGVVETQYF.

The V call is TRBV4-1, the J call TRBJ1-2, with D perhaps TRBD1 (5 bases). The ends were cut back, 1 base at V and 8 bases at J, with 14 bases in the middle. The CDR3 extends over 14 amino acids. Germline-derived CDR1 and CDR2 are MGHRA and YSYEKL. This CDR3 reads CASSQVGGGGGYTF. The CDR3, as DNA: TGCGCCAGCAGCCAAGTAGGCGGGGGAGGCGGCTACACCTTC.

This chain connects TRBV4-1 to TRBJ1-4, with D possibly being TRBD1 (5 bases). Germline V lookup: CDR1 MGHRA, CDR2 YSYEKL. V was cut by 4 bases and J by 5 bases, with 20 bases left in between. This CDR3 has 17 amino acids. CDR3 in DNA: TGCGCCAGCAGCCCAGGGTTTTGGGAGGGAACCAATGAAAAACTGTTTTTT. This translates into CASSPGFWEGTNEKLFF.

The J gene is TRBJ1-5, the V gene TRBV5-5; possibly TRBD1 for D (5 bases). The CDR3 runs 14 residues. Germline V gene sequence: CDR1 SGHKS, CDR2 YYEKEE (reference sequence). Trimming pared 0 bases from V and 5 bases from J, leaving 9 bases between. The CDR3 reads CASSLEGSDQPQHF. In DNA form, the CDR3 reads TGTGCCAGCAGCTTGGAGGGGTCTGATCAGCCCCAGCATTTT.

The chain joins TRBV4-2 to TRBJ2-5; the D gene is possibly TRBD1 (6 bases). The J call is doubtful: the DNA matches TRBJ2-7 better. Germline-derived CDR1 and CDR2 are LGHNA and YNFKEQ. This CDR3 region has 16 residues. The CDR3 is CASSQGDRRRPYEQYF. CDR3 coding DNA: TGTGCCAGCAGCCAAGGCGACAGGCGTCGTCCCTACGAGCAGTACTTC.

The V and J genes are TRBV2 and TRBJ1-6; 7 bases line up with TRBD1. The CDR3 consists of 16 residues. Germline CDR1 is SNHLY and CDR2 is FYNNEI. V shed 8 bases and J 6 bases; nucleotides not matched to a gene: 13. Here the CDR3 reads CASGETGFGGNSPLHF. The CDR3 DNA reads TGTGCCAGCGGAGAGACAGGGTTTGGAGGTAATTCACCCCTCCACTTT. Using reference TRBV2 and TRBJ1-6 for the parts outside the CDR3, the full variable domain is EPEVTQTPSHQVTQMGQEVILRCVPISNHLYFYWYRQILGQKVEFLVSFYNNEISEKSEIFDDQFSVERPDGSNFTLKIRSTKLEDSAMYFCASGETGFGGNSPLHFGNGTRLTVT.

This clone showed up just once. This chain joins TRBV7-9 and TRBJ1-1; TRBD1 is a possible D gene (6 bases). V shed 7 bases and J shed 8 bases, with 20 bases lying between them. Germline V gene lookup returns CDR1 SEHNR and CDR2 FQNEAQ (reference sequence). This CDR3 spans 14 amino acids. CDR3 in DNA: TGTGCCAGCATCGGGGGTTGGGGGGGCGCGGAAGCTTTCTTT. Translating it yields CASIGGWGGAEAFF.

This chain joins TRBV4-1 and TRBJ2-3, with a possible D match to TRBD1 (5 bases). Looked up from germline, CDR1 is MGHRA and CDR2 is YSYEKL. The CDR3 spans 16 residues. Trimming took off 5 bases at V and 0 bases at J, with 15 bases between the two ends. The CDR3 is CASSLRQTLSTDTQYF. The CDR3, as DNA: TGCGCCAGCAGCTTAAGACAGACTCTTAGCACAGATACGCAGTATTTT.

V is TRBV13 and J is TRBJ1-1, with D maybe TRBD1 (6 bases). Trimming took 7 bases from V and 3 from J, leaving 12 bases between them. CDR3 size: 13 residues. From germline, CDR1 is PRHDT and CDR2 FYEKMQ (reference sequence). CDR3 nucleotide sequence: TGTGCCAGCAACCCCGGGGGGCACACTGAAGCTTTCTTT. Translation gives CASNPGGHTEAFF.

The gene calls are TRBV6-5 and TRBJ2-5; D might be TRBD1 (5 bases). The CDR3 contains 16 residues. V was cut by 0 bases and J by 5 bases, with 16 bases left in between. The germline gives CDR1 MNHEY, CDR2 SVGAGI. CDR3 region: CASSYSSPRVSETQYF. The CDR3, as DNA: TGTGCCAGCAGTTACTCGTCCCCCAGGGTTTCGGAGACCCAGTACTTC.

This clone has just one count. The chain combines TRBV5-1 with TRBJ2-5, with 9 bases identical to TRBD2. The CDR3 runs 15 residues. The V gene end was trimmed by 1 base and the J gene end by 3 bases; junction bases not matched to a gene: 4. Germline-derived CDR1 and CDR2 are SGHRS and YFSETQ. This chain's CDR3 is CASSLLAGLEETQYF. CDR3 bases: TGCGCCAGCAGCTTGCTAGCGGGGTTGGAAGAGACCCAGTACTTC.

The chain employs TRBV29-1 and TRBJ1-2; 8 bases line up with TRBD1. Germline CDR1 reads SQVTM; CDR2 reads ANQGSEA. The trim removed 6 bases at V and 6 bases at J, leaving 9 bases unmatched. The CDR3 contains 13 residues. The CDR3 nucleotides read TGCAGCGTCGAGACAGGGGACCCGGATGGCTACACCTTC. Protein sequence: CSVETGDPDGYTF.

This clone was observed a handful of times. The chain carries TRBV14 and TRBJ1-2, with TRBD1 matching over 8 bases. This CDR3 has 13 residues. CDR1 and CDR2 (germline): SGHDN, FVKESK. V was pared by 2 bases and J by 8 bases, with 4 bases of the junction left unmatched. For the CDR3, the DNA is TGTGCCAGCAGCCAAACGACAGGGGACGGCTACACCTTC. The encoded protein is CASSQTTGDGYTF. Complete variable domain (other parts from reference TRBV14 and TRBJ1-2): EAGVTQFPSHSVIEKGQTVTLRCDPISGHDNLYWYRRVMGKEIKFLLHFVKESKQDESGMPNNRFLAERTGGTYSTLKVQPAELEDSGVYFCASSQTTGDGYTFGSGTRLTVV.

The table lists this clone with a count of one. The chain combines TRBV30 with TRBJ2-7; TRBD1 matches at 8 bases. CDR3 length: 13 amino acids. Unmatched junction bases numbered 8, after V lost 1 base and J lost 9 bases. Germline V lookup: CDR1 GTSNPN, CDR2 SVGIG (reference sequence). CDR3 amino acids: CAWSAHETGGQYF. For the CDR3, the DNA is TGTGCCTGGAGTGCTCATGAAACAGGGGGGCAGTACTTC.

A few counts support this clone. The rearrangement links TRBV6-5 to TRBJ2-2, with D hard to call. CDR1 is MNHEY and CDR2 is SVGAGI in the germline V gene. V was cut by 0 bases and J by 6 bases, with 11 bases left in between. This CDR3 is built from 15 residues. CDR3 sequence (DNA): TGTGCCAGCAGTTACTCCCTTGGAGCTTCCGGGGAGCTGTTTTTT. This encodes CASSYSLGASGELFF.

CDR3 sequence reads: CASSVGGSYEQYF. The CDR3 bases are TGTGCCAGCAGTGTCGGGGGCTCCTACGAGCAGTACTTC. The chain is built from TRBV14 and TRBJ2-7; TRBD2 is a possible D gene (6 bases). This CDR3 comprises 13 residues. V was trimmed by 6 bases and J by 0 bases, leaving 9 bases between them. The germline gives CDR1 SGHDN, CDR2 FVKESK.

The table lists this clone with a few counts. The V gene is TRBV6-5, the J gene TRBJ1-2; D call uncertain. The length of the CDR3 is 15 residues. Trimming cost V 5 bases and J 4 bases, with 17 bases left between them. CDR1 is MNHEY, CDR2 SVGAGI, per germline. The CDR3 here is CASSPYDRESYGYTF. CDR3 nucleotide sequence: TGTGCCAGCAGTCCCTATGATAGGGAGAGCTATGGCTACACCTTC.

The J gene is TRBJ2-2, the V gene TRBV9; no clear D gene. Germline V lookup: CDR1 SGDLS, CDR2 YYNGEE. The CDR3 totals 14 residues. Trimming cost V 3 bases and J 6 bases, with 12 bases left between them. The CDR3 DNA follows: TGTGCCAGCAGCGACCCCATTAGCCCCGGGGAGCTGTTTTTT. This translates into CASSDPISPGELFF.

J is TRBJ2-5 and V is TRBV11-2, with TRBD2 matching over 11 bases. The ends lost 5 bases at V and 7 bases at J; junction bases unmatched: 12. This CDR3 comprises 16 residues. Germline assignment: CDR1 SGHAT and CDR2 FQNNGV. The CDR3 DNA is TGTGCCAGCAGCGGTGGGACTAGCGGATCCAGTGGGACCCAGTACTTC. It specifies CASSGGTSGSSGTQYF.

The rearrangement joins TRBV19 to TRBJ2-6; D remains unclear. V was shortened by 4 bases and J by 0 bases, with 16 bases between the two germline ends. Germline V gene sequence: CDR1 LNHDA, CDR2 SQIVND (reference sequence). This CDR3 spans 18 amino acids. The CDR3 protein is CASSTEYPPVSGANVLTF. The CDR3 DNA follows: TGTGCCAGTAGTACGGAGTACCCGCCCGTCTCTGGGGCCAACGTCCTGACTTTC.

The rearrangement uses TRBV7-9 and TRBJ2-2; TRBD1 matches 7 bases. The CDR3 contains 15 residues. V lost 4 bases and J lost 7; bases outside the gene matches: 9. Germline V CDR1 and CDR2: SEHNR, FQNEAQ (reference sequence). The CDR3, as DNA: TGTGCCAGCAGCTCTGACAGGGATCGAGGCGGGGAGCTGTTTTTT. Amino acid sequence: CASSSDRDRGGELFF.

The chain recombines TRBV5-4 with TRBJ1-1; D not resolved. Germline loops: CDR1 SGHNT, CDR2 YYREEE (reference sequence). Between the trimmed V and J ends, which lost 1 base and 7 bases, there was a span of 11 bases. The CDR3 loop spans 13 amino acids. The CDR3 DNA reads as TGTGCCAGCAGCTTGCGGGGAAAGGGTGAAGCTTTCTTT. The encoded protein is CASSLRGKGEAFF.